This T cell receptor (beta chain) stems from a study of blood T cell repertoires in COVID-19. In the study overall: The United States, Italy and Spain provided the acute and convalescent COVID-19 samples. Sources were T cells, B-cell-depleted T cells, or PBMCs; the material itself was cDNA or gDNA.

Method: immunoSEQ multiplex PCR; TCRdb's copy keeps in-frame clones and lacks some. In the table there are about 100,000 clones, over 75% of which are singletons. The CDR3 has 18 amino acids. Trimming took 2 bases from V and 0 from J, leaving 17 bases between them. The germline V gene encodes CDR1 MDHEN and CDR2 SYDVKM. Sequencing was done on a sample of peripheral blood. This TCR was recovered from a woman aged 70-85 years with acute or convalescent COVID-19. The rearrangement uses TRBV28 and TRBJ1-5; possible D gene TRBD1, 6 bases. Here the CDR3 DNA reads TGTGCCAGCAGTTTAGTTAGTAGGGGGGGATATAGCAATCAGCCCCAGCATTTT. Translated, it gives CASSLVSRGGYSNQPQHF. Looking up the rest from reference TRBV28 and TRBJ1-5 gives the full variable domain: DVKVTQSSRYLVKRTGEKVFLECVQDMDHENMFWYRQDPGLGLRLIYFSYDVKMKEKGDIPEGYSVSREKKERFSLILESASTNQTSMYLCASSLVSRGGYSNQPQHFGDGTRLSIL.